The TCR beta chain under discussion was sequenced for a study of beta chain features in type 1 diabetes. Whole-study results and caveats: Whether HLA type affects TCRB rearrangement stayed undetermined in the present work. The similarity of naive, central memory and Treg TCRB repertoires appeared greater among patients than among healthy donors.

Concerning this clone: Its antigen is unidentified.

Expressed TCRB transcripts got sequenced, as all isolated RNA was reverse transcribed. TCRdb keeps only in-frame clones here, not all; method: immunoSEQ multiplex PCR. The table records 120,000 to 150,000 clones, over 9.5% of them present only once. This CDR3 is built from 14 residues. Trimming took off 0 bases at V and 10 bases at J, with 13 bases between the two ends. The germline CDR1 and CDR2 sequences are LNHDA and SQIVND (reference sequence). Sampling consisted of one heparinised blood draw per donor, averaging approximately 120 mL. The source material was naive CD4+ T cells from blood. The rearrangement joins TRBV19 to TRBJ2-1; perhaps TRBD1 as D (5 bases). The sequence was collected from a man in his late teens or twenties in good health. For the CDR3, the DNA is TGTGCCAGTAGTATAGAACAGGCTGGTCTGGAGCAGTTCTTC. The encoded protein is CASSIEQAGLEQFF.